The clone carrying this T cell receptor beta chain was counted at least ten times. These data are taken from a study of T-cell reconstitution after alpha-beta-depleted transplantation in children. Germline assignment: CDR1 SGHRS and CDR2 YFSETQ. V gave up 3 bases and J gave up 4 bases, with 18 bases separating them. The CDR3 is 16 residues long. The authors prepared the TCRbeta library with unique molecular identifiers. TCRdb re-called the PCR reads through MiXCR, storing one row per CDR3 protein. The top ten hold about 0.79% of the sample, which has under 850,000 distinct CDR3 sequences, about an eighth seen once.

The TCR sequence derives from a girl aged 2-10 years with congenital amegakaryocytic thrombocytopenia, due to receive a stem cell transplant. This chain uses TRBV5-1 with TRBJ2-3, with TRBD2 as a possible D gene (6 bases). Sequencing used PBMCs, obtained before TCRalphabeta/CD19-depleted stem cell transplant. CDR3 DNA sequence: TGCGCCAGCAGCTACTCGCCGGGAGACCTCCCAGATACGCAGTATTTT. Residues: CASSYSPGDLPDTQYF.